This note documents a single T cell receptor (beta chain) sequence. Antigen: not known. This entry comes from a study of T-cell reconstitution after alpha-beta-depleted transplantation in children. Broader study findings: Expanded graft clones, several hundred of them, were reportedly the source of alpha-beta T cells about two months after transplant. The study traced high day-60 TCRbeta diversity in some patients to surviving recipient T cells and thymic progenitors. T cells produced anew were the main source of T-cell counts and diversity one year after transplant.

Germline trimming cut 5 bases from V and 7 bases from J; bases unmatched to any gene: 3. Germline V CDR1 and CDR2: SGHRS, YFSETQ. The length of the CDR3 is 13 residues. Unique molecular identifiers featured in how the TCRbeta library was prepared. TCRdb independently ran MiXCR on the PCR reads; one entry per CDR3 protein. The sample contains 280,000 or so distinct CDR3 sequences, around 10% of which appear only once. This chain links TRBV5-1 with TRBJ2-1; 10 bases are shared with TRBD1. The sequence came from a male patient aged 2-15 years who had a stem cell transplant for chronic granulomatous disease, so the T cells may come from the graft donor. Source: peripheral blood, taken 180 days after TCRalphabeta/CD19-depleted stem cell transplant. The CDR3 DNA reads TGCGCCAGCAGACGGGACAGGGGAAATGAGCAGTTCTTC. Translated: CASRRDRGNEQFF.